The rows below give T cell receptor beta chains drawn from one sample of a study of blood T cell repertoires in COVID-19. Produced via immunoSEQ multiplex PCR; TCRdb's table is partial and in-frame only. The table includes roughly 400,000 clones, just under 90% detected once. What was sequenced was PBMCs or T cells enriched from blood (not recorded which). Receptors were obtained from a woman in her 30s who had recovered from COVID-19. The CDR3 runs from the conserved cysteine through the conserved F or W. Fields, in order: clone size, J gene, D gene, V gene, CDR3 DNA, CDR3 protein. The D gene is left open where the match is weak. The size of a clone is reported for some rows only, either as once, few or many, or as a class for expanded clones.

abundance: NA
j_gene: TRBJ2-2
d_gene: TRBD2
v_gene: TRBV5-6
CDR3nt: TGTGCCAGCAGCTGGACCCCCCTAGCGGGGGGGCAGATCGGGGAGCTGTTTTTT
CDR3aa: CASSWTPLAGGQIGELFF

abundance: NA
j_gene: TRBJ1-5
d_gene: NA
v_gene: TRBV4-2
CDR3nt: TGTGCCAGCAGCCAAGATAGCCGAACTTATAGCAATCAGCCCCAGCATTTT
CDR3aa: CASSQDSRTYSNQPQHF

abundance: few
j_gene: TRBJ1-1
d_gene: NA
v_gene: TRBV10-3
CDR3nt: TGTGCCATCAGTGAGATTGCAGGGGCTGGGCCGAACACTGAAGCTTTCTTT
CDR3aa: CAISEIAGAGPNTEAFF

abundance: NA
j_gene: TRBJ2-1
d_gene: TRBD2
v_gene: TRBV15
CDR3nt: TGTGCCACCAGCAGATTTACTAGCGGGAGCTACAATGAGCAGTTCTTC
CDR3aa: CATSRFTSGSYNEQFF

abundance: once
j_gene: TRBJ2-7
d_gene: TRBD1
v_gene: TRBV6-5
CDR3nt: TGTGCCAGCAGCCGCAGGGGGATCAACGAGCAGTACTTC
CDR3aa: CASSRRGINEQYF

abundance: NA
j_gene: TRBJ2-1
d_gene: NA
v_gene: TRBV5-1
CDR3nt: TGCGCCAGCAGCCTGATGGGTCCAGGGCGATACAATGAGCAGTTCTTC
CDR3aa: CASSLMGPGRYNEQFF

abundance: NA
j_gene: TRBJ2-1
d_gene: NA
v_gene: TRBV29-1
CDR3nt: TGCAGCGTGTCTCTTAGCTCCTACAATGAGCAGTTCTTC
CDR3aa: CSVSLSSYNEQFF

abundance: few
j_gene: TRBJ2-2
d_gene: NA
v_gene: TRBV7-9
CDR3nt: TGTGCCAGCAGGGGGGCTACCGGGGAGCTGTTTTTT
CDR3aa: CASRGATGELFF

abundance: NA
j_gene: TRBJ1-5
d_gene: NA
v_gene: TRBV4-1
CDR3nt: TGCGCCAGCAGCCAAGAAGTAGGGGATAGCAATCAGCCCCAGCATTTT
CDR3aa: CASSQEVGDSNQPQHF

abundance: NA
j_gene: TRBJ1-1
d_gene: NA
v_gene: TRBV4-3
CDR3nt: TGCGCCAGCAGCCGAGGACAGCCGAACACTGAAGCTTTCTTT
CDR3aa: CASSRGQPNTEAFF

abundance: NA
j_gene: TRBJ2-2
d_gene: TRBD2
v_gene: TRBV6-1
CDR3nt: TGTGCCAGCAGTGAAAGAAGCGGGAGGGCCAAGACCGGGGAGCTGTTTTTT
CDR3aa: CASSERSGRAKTGELFF

abundance: NA
j_gene: TRBJ1-1
d_gene: NA
v_gene: TRBV18
CDR3nt: TGTGCCAGCTCACCCCCGACACGGTTGAACACTGAAGCTTTCTTT
CDR3aa: CASSPPTRLNTEAFF

abundance: NA
j_gene: TRBJ2-5
d_gene: TRBD1
v_gene: TRBV3-1/TRBV3-2
CDR3nt: TGTGCCAGCAGCCACCTCGACAGGGAAGAGACCCAGTACTTC
CDR3aa: CASSHLDREETQYF

abundance: NA
j_gene: TRBJ2-7
d_gene: TRBD2
v_gene: TRBV30
CDR3nt: TGTGCCTGGAGTGTAGCGGGAGCAACCTACGAGCAGTACTTC
CDR3aa: CAWSVAGATYEQYF

abundance: NA
j_gene: TRBJ1-5
d_gene: NA
v_gene: TRBV10-1
CDR3nt: TGCGCCAGCAGTGAATCTGGGAGTGATCAGCCCCAGCATTTT
CDR3aa: CASSESGSDQPQHF

abundance: NA
j_gene: TRBJ1-2
d_gene: NA
v_gene: TRBV25-1
CDR3nt: TGTGCCAGCAGTGAATATGGGGGCGCCCAGCGCTACACCTTC
CDR3aa: CASSEYGGAQRYTF

abundance: once
j_gene: TRBJ1-2
d_gene: NA
v_gene: TRBV7-2
CDR3nt: TGTGCCAGCAGCCCGGCGACATACTATGGCTACACCTTC
CDR3aa: CASSPATYYGYTF

abundance: NA
j_gene: TRBJ2-7
d_gene: TRBD1
v_gene: TRBV14
CDR3nt: TGTGCCAGCAGCCAAGAGAGGTTGGGACAGGGATCCTACGAGCAGTACTTC
CDR3aa: CASSQERLGQGSYEQYF

abundance: NA
j_gene: TRBJ2-3
d_gene: TRBD2
v_gene: TRBV7-6
CDR3nt: TGTGCCAGCAGCGGAGGGCGGGAGACCTCACCAGATACGCAGTATTTT
CDR3aa: CASSGGRETSPDTQYF

abundance: NA
j_gene: TRBJ2-7
d_gene: NA
v_gene: TRBV20-1
CDR3nt: TGCAGTGCTAGTCACAACCAATATGGGGAGGAGTACTTC
CDR3aa: CSASHNQYGEEYF

abundance: NA
j_gene: TRBJ1-1
d_gene: NA
v_gene: TRBV4-1
CDR3nt: TGCGCCAGCAGCCAGACGGGACATGAAGGCACTGAAGCTTTCTTT
CDR3aa: CASSQTGHEGTEAFF

abundance: once
j_gene: TRBJ2-5
d_gene: NA
v_gene: TRBV3-1/TRBV3-2
CDR3nt: TGTGCCAGCAGCCAAGCCGGGACTTACCAAGAGACCCAGTACTTC
CDR3aa: CASSQAGTYQETQYF

abundance: NA
j_gene: TRBJ2-2
d_gene: TRBD1
v_gene: TRBV18
CDR3nt: TGTGCCAGCTCACCACCGAGGGGGACAGGGGACAACACCGGGGAGCTGTTTTTT
CDR3aa: CASSPPRGTGDNTGELFF